A single sample is the source of the 13 T cell receptor beta chains below, sequenced in a study of shared clonotypes between healthy human individuals. The method was immunoSEQ multiplex PCR; TCRdb's version includes in-frame clones alone and lacks a portion of them. The sample has about 2.4 million clones; 80% to 95% are singletons. The specimen sequenced was naive CD4+ T cells from PBMCs. Stated subset: CD45RA+ positively selected. Receptors originate from a man aged 18 to 35 in good health. Some clones in this sample may be carry-over from other donors' samples.

This chain links TRBV29-1 with TRBJ2-2; D is tentatively TRBD1 or TRBD2 (5 bases each). The CDR3 extends over 13 amino acids. V lost 4 bases and J lost 3, with 9 bases in between. Germline V gene data show CDR1 as SQVTM and CDR2 as ANQGSEA. CDR3 nucleotide sequence: TGCAGCGTTGCGGGGCTCTACACCGGGGAGCTGTTTTTT. It yields the protein CSVAGLYTGELFF.

The genes are TRBV27 and TRBJ2-1; a possible D gene is TRBD1 (6 bases). V dropped 2 bases and J dropped 15 bases, with 20 bases sitting between them. Germline lookup yields CDR1 MNHEY and CDR2 SMNVEV (reference sequence). The length of the CDR3 is 14 residues. The chain's CDR3 is CASSLNTGRTQAFF. Here the CDR3 DNA reads TGTGCCAGCAGTTTAAATACAGGGCGGACCCAGGCGTTCTTC.

This clone was observed a few times. The V gene is TRBV11-2, the J gene TRBJ1-1; D gene unclear. The CDR3 sequence is 14 residues long. V was shortened by 5 bases and J by 3 bases, with 13 bases between the two germline ends. Germline lookup yields CDR1 SGHAT and CDR2 FQNNGV. CDR3 sequence (DNA): TGTGCCAGCAGCCGAGGGAGTCCGCACACTGAAGCTTTCTTT. Protein product: CASSRGSPHTEAFF.

V gene TRBV27 combines with J gene TRBJ2-1; D is tentatively TRBD1 or TRBD2 (6 bases each). Germline V lookup: CDR1 MNHEY, CDR2 SMNVEV (reference sequence). The V end was cut by 7 bases, the J end by 0 bases, with 16 bases between. The CDR3 runs 16 residues. CDR3 protein: CASTPRGEFSYNEQFF. DNA of the CDR3: TGTGCCAGCACTCCAAGGGGGGAATTCTCCTACAATGAGCAGTTCTTC.

The table lists this clone with a count of one. CDR3 sequence (DNA): TGTGCCAGCAGTTTCCAGGGACTTACGTACACAGATACGCAGTATTTT. The encoded protein is CASSFQGLTYTDTQYF. This chain connects TRBV27 to TRBJ2-3; a possible D gene is TRBD2 (6 bases). The CDR3 loop spans 16 amino acids. The V gene lost 3 bases and the J gene lost 2 bases, with 15 bases spanning the gap. CDR1 is MNHEY and CDR2 is SMNVEV in the germline V gene (reference sequence).

This chain uses TRBV6-6 with TRBJ1-1; D unclear. Germline-derived CDR1 and CDR2 are MNHNY and SVGAGI (reference sequence). Trimming shortened V by 10 bases and J by 5 bases, and 14 bases separated the two germline ends. CDR3 length: 12 amino acids. The CDR3 coding sequence is TGTGCCACAAGGGAAATAGGGACTGAAGCTTTCTTT. It yields the protein CATREIGTEAFF.

The rearrangement links TRBV18 to TRBJ2-7; maybe TRBD1 (6 bases). Trimming cost V 3 bases and J 0 bases, with 12 bases left between them. The CDR3 is made up of 15 amino acids. Germline CDR1 and CDR2: KGHSH and LQKENI. The CDR3 DNA follows: TGTGCCAGCTCACCGACAGGTATAAGCTCCTACGAGCAGTACTTC. Amino acids: CASSPTGISSYEQYF.

The V and J genes are TRBV28 and TRBJ1-1; TRBD1 is a possible D gene (6 bases). Germline CDR1 reads MDHEN; CDR2 reads SYDVKM. This CDR3 has 15 residues. Trimming cost V 6 bases and J 1 base, with 15 bases left between them. The CDR3 nucleotides are TGTGCCAGCAGAGCCAGCTCGGGACAGAACACTGAAGCTTTCTTT. Amino acid sequence: CASRASSGQNTEAFF. Together with reference TRBV28 and TRBJ1-1, the CDR3 gives the full variable domain: DVKVTQSSRYLVKRTGEKVFLECVQDMDHENMFWYRQDPGLGLRLIYFSYDVKMKEKGDIPEGYSVSREKKERFSLILESASTNQTSMYLCASRASSGQNTEAFFGQGTRLTVV.

CDR3 residues: CASSYGLAWGTDTQYF. In nucleotides, the CDR3 is TGTGCCAGCAGTTACGGTTTAGCATGGGGCACAGATACGCAGTATTTT. V and J are TRBV6-5 and TRBJ2-3; D gene uncertain. This CDR3 region has 16 residues. Germline CDR1 reads MNHEY; CDR2 reads SVGAGI. V was pared by 2 bases and J by 1 base, with 13 bases between.

This chain connects TRBV5-1 to TRBJ2-7, with 9 bases lining up with TRBD1. The V gene end was trimmed by 2 bases and the J gene end by 1 base; junction bases not matched to a gene: 7. Germline CDR1 and CDR2: SGHRS and YFSETQ. The CDR3 runs to 16 residues. The CDR3 reads CASSLPGGTGSYEQYF. In nucleotides, the CDR3 is TGCGCCAGCAGCTTACCAGGTGGGACAGGGTCCTACGAGCAGTACTTC.

CDR3 region: CASSEQREALEQFF. CDR3 nucleotide sequence: TGTGCCAGCAGTGAACAGCGGGAGGCTCTTGAGCAGTTCTTC. The rearrangement joins TRBV6-1 to TRBJ2-1; TRBD2 matches 9 bases. Germline trimming cut 2 bases from V and 9 bases from J; bases unmatched to any gene: 5. Looked up from germline, CDR1 is MNHNS and CDR2 is SASEGT. The CDR3 is made up of 14 amino acids.

V is TRBV5-4 and J is TRBJ2-7; 9 nucleotides line up with TRBD2. Germline CDR1 reads SGHNT; CDR2 reads YYREEE (reference sequence). The trim removed 0 bases at V and 4 bases at J, leaving 8 bases unmatched. The CDR3 consists of 16 residues. The CDR3, as DNA: TGTGCCAGCAGCTTGGGGGCGGCGCGGGAGGGATACGAGCAGTACTTC. Amino acids: CASSLGAAREGYEQYF.

Only one count was recorded for this clone. The chain is built from TRBV11-3 and TRBJ2-2, with unresolved D. Trimming removed 1 base from V and 8 bases from J, with 8 bases in between. The CDR3 is 13 amino acids. The germline gives CDR1 SGHNT, CDR2 YENEEA. The chain's CDR3 is CASSLGPGGELFF. The DNA for the CDR3 is TGTGCCAGCAGCTTAGGACCCGGGGGGGAGCTGTTTTTT.